This T cell receptor beta chain was sequenced in a study of T cell responses to AZD1222 COVID-19 vaccine. About the research overall: Second doses that came at about 4 or about 12 weeks were put together.

Sequenced by immunoSEQ multiplex PCR; TCRdb stores in-frame clones only, minus some. Found here are some 120,000 clones, 85% to 90% of them singletons; the top ten hold about 27%. In the case of this clone: Its antigen is currently unknown.

Deletions cut 8 bases from V and 3 bases from J, with 5 bases between. Germline CDR1 and CDR2: MNHEY and SVGAGI. The length of the CDR3 is 11 residues. Study-wide points: Mostly white British, mostly female donors; authors suggested clonal diversity may be underestimated. Of spike-specific TCRs, nearly half reportedly target regions left unmutated in variants. Across spike, vaccine-associated CD4 TCRs were found, dominant at 160-218 and 743-854.

This chain links TRBV6-5 with TRBJ1-3; D is undetermined. The specimen comprised peripheral blood, sampled on day 0 of AZD1222 vaccination. The sequence derives from an adult in good health. CDR3 nucleotides: TGTGCCAGCGAAGATGGAAACACCATATATTTT. The encoded protein is CASEDGNTIYF.